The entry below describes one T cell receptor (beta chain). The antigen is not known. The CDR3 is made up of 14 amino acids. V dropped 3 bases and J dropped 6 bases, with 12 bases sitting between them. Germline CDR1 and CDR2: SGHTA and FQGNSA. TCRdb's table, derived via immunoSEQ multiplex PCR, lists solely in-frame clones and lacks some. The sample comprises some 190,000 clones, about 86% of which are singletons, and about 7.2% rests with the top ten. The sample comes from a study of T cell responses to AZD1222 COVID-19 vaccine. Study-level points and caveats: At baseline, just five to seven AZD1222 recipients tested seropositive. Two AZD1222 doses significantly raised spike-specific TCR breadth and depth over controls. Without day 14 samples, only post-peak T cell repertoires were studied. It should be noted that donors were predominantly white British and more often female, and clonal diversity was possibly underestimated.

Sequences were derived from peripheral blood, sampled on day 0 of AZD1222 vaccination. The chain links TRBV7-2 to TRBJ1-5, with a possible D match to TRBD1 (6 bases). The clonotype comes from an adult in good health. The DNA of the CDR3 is TGTGCCAGCAGCTTGGGGGGGGCGGGTCAGCCCCAGCATTTT. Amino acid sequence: CASSLGGAGQPQHF.